Listed below are T cell receptor beta chains from one sample, sequenced in a study of vaccination effects on CD4 cells after COVID-19. The table came from immunoSEQ multiplex PCR; TCRdb's copy has only in-frame clones and leaves some out. In the table there are tens of thousands of clones, about 78% of which are singletons. The antigens for these receptors are not known. The sequences come from CD4+ T cells from PBMCs cultured with HCoV-NL63 spike peptides, collected before COVID-19 vaccination. The receptors were sampled from a human donor who had a prior SARS-CoV-2 infection. Each CDR3 is given with its conserved first and last residue. A D gene is named only where the DNA matches it firmly. Rows give clone size only sometimes, using once, few, many, or a class for an expanded clone.

J: TRBJ1-2; V: TRBV10-3; size: .; D: .; length: 14; CDR3: CAISASDSGYGYTF; DNA: TGTGCCATCAGTGCGTCGGACAGCGGGTATGGCTACACCTTC
J: TRBJ2-1; V: TRBV3-1/TRBV3-2; size: few; D: TRBD2; length: 15; CDR3: CASSQDGRARNEQFF; DNA: TGTGCCAGCAGCCAAGACGGGAGGGCGCGGAATGAGCAGTTCTTC
J: TRBJ2-6; V: TRBV4-1; size: few; D: TRBD1; length: 17; CDR3: CASSLKGQGTGANVLTF; DNA: TGCGCCAGCAGCCTGAAGGGACAGGGCACTGGGGCCAACGTCCTGACTTTC
J: TRBJ1-1; V: TRBV11-2; size: few; D: .; length: 13; CDR3: CASSFTGGTEAFF; DNA: TGTGCCAGCAGCTTTACGGGGGGCACTGAAGCTTTCTTT
J: TRBJ2-2; V: TRBV7-2; size: .; D: .; length: 16; CDR3: CASSRNGGSNTGELFF; DNA: TGTGCCAGCAGCCGCAACGGGGGCTCGAACACCGGGGAGCTGTTTTTT
J: TRBJ2-7; V: TRBV2; size: .; D: .; length: 14; CDR3: CASRPDRLTYEQYF; DNA: TGTGCCAGCAGGCCCGACAGGCTCACCTACGAGCAGTACTTC
J: TRBJ1-2; V: TRBV2; size: .; D: .; length: 14; CDR3: CASRQGPAYGGYTF; DNA: TGTGCCAGCAGGCAGGGGCCGGCCTATGGGGGCTACACCTTC
J: TRBJ2-3; V: TRBV5-6; size: .; D: .; length: 14; CDR3: CASSLGGDADTQYF; DNA: TGTGCCAGCAGCTTGGGGGGGGATGCAGATACGCAGTATTTT
J: TRBJ2-5; V: TRBV24-1; size: .; D: TRBD1; length: 15; CDR3: CATSDPGQGRGTQYF; DNA: TGTGCCACCAGTGATCCGGGACAGGGGCGGGGGACCCAGTACTTC
J: TRBJ1-1; V: TRBV18; size: .; D: .; length: 15; CDR3: CASSLHTDRGTEAFF; DNA: TGTGCCAGCTCACTCCACACCGACAGAGGCACTGAAGCTTTCTTT
J: TRBJ2-5; V: TRBV18; size: .; D: .; length: 13; CDR3: CASSRGLSETQYF; DNA: TGTGCCAGCTCACGGGGGTTATCAGAGACCCAGTACTTC
J: TRBJ2-3; V: TRBV19; size: .; D: .; length: 14; CDR3: CASRWTFSTDTQYF; DNA: TGTGCCAGTAGGTGGACTTTTAGCACAGATACGCAGTATTTT
J: TRBJ1-5; V: TRBV21-1; size: .; D: .; length: 13; CDR3: CASSPINNQPQHF; DNA: TGTGCCAGCAGCCCTATAAACAATCAGCCCCAGCATTTT
J: TRBJ1-3; V: TRBV7-9; size: .; D: .; length: 14; CDR3: CASSLERYGNTIYF; DNA: TGTGCCAGCAGCTTAGAACGGTATGGAAACACCATATATTTT
J: TRBJ2-3; V: TRBV2; size: .; D: .; length: 14; CDR3: CASIESLSGNTQYF; DNA: TGTGCCAGCATCGAGTCCCTATCGGGAAATACGCAGTATTTT
J: TRBJ1-2; V: TRBV30; size: few; D: .; length: 11; CDR3: CAWSVGSGYTF; DNA: TGTGCCTGGAGTGTAGGGAGTGGCTACACCTTC
J: TRBJ1-2; V: TRBV10-3; size: .; D: TRBD1; length: 14; CDR3: CASNLQGLEYGYTF; DNA: TGTGCCAGCAACCTACAGGGGTTGGAATATGGCTACACCTTC
J: TRBJ1-3; V: TRBV6-5; size: .; D: .; length: 15; CDR3: CASSSYSGSGNTIYF; DNA: TGTGCCAGCAGCTCGTACAGTGGCTCTGGAAACACCATATATTTT
J: TRBJ2-5; V: TRBV23-1; size: .; D: .; length: 15; CDR3: CASSGLGVTQETQYF; DNA: TGCGCCAGCAGTGGACTGGGAGTCACCCAAGAGACCCAGTACTTC
J: TRBJ2-6; V: TRBV20-1; size: once; D: .; length: 14; CDR3: CSASRQAEANVLTF; DNA: TGCAGTGCTAGTCGGCAGGCGGAGGCCAACGTCCTGACTTTC
J: TRBJ2-7; V: TRBV7-9; size: .; D: .; length: 14; CDR3: CASAGVQSSYEQYF; DNA: TGTGCCAGCGCAGGGGTTCAGAGCTCCTACGAGCAGTACTTC
J: TRBJ2-1; V: TRBV29-1; size: .; D: TRBD1; length: 16; CDR3: CSVKPTGVSSYNEQFF; DNA: TGCAGCGTTAAGCCGACAGGGGTGAGCTCCTACAATGAGCAGTTCTTC
J: TRBJ2-3; V: TRBV7-2; size: .; D: .; length: 15; CDR3: CASSYLTGPTDTQYF; DNA: TGTGCCAGCAGCTACCTGACAGGACCCACAGATACGCAGTATTTT
J: TRBJ2-1; V: TRBV7-2; size: .; D: .; length: 13; CDR3: CASSLIFGGEQFF; DNA: TGTGCCAGCAGCTTAATATTTGGTGGTGAGCAGTTCTTC
J: TRBJ2-5; V: TRBV27; size: once; D: TRBD2; length: 16; CDR3: CASSLKIAGVPETQYF; DNA: TGTGCCAGCAGTTTAAAGATAGCGGGGGTTCCAGAGACCCAGTACTTC
J: TRBJ1-2; V: TRBV2; size: .; D: TRBD1; length: 14; CDR3: CASSAGTANYGYTF; DNA: TGTGCCAGCAGTGCCGGGACAGCTAACTATGGCTACACCTTC
J: TRBJ2-3; V: TRBV2; size: .; D: TRBD2; length: 19; CDR3: CASSDLVLAGDYSTDTQYF; DNA: TGTGCCAGCAGTGATCTGGTGCTAGCGGGAGATTATAGCACAGATACGCAGTATTTT
J: TRBJ1-1; V: TRBV6-2/TRBV6-3; size: .; D: TRBD1; length: 21; CDR3: CASSYPYITVPGGGRNTEAFF; DNA: TGTGCCAGCAGTTACCCATACATAACGGTGCCAGGGGGCGGAAGGAACACTGAAGCTTTCTTT
J: TRBJ2-3; V: TRBV6-4; size: .; D: .; length: 16; CDR3: CASSLIVTGSTDTQYF; DNA: TGTGCCAGCAGTCTGATCGTTACAGGGAGCACAGATACGCAGTATTTT
J: TRBJ1-3; V: TRBV3-1/TRBV3-2; size: few; D: .; length: 16; CDR3: CASSPLLGGSGNTIYF; DNA: TGTGCCAGCAGCCCCCTGCTAGGAGGTTCTGGAAACACCATATATTTT
J: TRBJ2-7; V: TRBV5-1; size: few; D: .; length: 15; CDR3: CASSWGGGTDYEQYF; DNA: TGCGCCAGCAGCTGGGGGGGAGGGACAGACTACGAGCAGTACTTC
J: TRBJ2-1; V: TRBV24-1; size: .; D: .; length: 16; CDR3: CATSDSTRGFANEQFF; DNA: TGTGCCACCAGTGACTCGACTAGGGGATTTGCCAATGAGCAGTTCTTC
J: TRBJ2-7; V: TRBV2; size: .; D: TRBD2; length: 14; CDR3: CASRPGLAGYEQYF; DNA: TGTGCCAGCAGGCCGGGACTAGCGGGGTACGAGCAGTACTTC
J: TRBJ1-2; V: TRBV29-1; size: .; D: .; length: 11; CDR3: CSVGEGYGYTF; DNA: TGCAGCGTGGGTGAGGGTTATGGCTACACCTTC
J: TRBJ2-1; V: TRBV6-4; size: .; D: .; length: 16; CDR3: CASSPLLRGPNNEQFF; DNA: TGTGCCAGCAGTCCCCTGCTACGGGGGCCGAACAATGAGCAGTTCTTC
J: TRBJ1-1; V: TRBV18; size: .; D: .; length: 14; CDR3: CASSPGPGGAEAFF; DNA: TGTGCCAGCTCACCCGGACCGGGAGGCGCTGAAGCTTTCTTT
J: TRBJ2-1; V: TRBV3-1/TRBV3-2; size: .; D: .; length: 17; CDR3: CASSHRGGGGQGNEQFF; DNA: TGTGCCAGCAGCCATAGGGGGGGCGGGGGCCAAGGGAATGAGCAGTTCTTC
J: TRBJ1-1; V: TRBV7-9; size: .; D: TRBD1; length: 15; CDR3: CASRTDRGKRSEAFF; DNA: TGTGCCAGCAGAACCGACAGGGGGAAACGGTCTGAAGCTTTCTTT
J: TRBJ1-3; V: TRBV7-9; size: .; D: .; length: 12; CDR3: CASSNSGNTIYF; DNA: TGTGCCAGCAGCAACTCTGGAAACACCATATATTTT
J: TRBJ2-3; V: TRBV6-1; size: .; D: .; length: 13; CDR3: CASSEARVGTQYF; DNA: TGTGCCAGCAGTGAAGCTAGGGTGGGAACGCAGTATTTT
J: TRBJ2-7; V: TRBV5-1; size: .; D: .; length: 12; CDR3: CASSLGHREQYF; DNA: TGCGCCAGCAGCTTGGGACATCGGGAGCAGTACTTC
J: TRBJ2-5; V: TRBV7-2; size: .; D: TRBD2; length: 15; CDR3: CASSLEASGQETQYF; DNA: TGTGCCAGCAGCTTAGAGGCTAGCGGACAAGAGACCCAGTACTTC
J: TRBJ2-7; V: TRBV2; size: .; D: TRBD1; length: 15; CDR3: CASSVESGGAYEQYF; DNA: TGTGCCAGCAGTGTGGAGTCAGGGGGCGCCTACGAGCAGTACTTC
J: TRBJ2-1; V: TRBV10-2; size: .; D: .; length: 14; CDR3: CASSVASSYNEQFF; DNA: TGCGCCAGCAGTGTTGCGAGCTCCTACAATGAGCAGTTCTTC
J: TRBJ2-2; V: TRBV30; size: .; D: .; length: 15; CDR3: CAWRVPGVNTGELFF; DNA: TGTGCCTGGAGAGTGCCTGGGGTGAACACCGGGGAGCTGTTTTTT
J: TRBJ1-4; V: TRBV5-4; size: .; D: TRBD1; length: 13; CDR3: CASSIGQDEKLFF; DNA: TGTGCCAGCAGCATCGGACAGGATGAAAAACTGTTTTTT
J: TRBJ2-5; V: TRBV18; size: .; D: TRBD1; length: 16; CDR3: CASSPGTGGVKETQYF; DNA: TGTGCCAGCTCACCAGGGACAGGAGGAGTAAAAGAGACCCAGTACTTC
J: TRBJ2-2; V: TRBV2; size: once; D: .; length: 14; CDR3: CASSDRFSDGELFF; DNA: TGTGCCAGCAGTGATCGATTCTCAGACGGGGAGCTGTTTTTT
J: TRBJ2-1; V: TRBV19; size: .; D: .; length: 15; CDR3: CASSIFVLDGNEQFF; DNA: TGTGCCAGTAGTATATTCGTTCTAGACGGCAATGAGCAGTTCTTC
J: TRBJ2-1; V: TRBV19; size: many; D: .; length: 16; CDR3: CASSIRSTLSYNEQFF; DNA: TGTGCCAGTAGTATTCGGAGTACCCTTTCCTACAATGAGCAGTTCTTC
J: TRBJ2-3; V: TRBV6-4; size: once; D: TRBD2; length: 14; CDR3: CASSERGGTDTQYF; DNA: TGTGCCAGCAGTGAGCGGGGGGGCACAGATACGCAGTATTTT
J: TRBJ2-2; V: TRBV20-1; size: .; D: TRBD1; length: 16; CDR3: CSASARDRSNTGELFF; DNA: TGCAGTGCTAGTGCCCGGGACAGGTCGAACACCGGGGAGCTGTTTTTT
J: TRBJ2-3; V: TRBV24-1; size: .; D: .; length: 18; CDR3: CATSDFGWQAGSTDTQYF; DNA: TGTGCCACCAGTGATTTCGGTTGGCAGGCGGGAAGCACAGATACGCAGTATTTT
J: TRBJ1-3; V: TRBV12-3/TRBV12-4; size: .; D: .; length: 13; CDR3: CASSLERGNTIYF; DNA: TGTGCCAGCAGTTTGGAACGTGGAAACACCATATATTTT
J: TRBJ2-7; V: TRBV6-5; size: few; D: .; length: 14; CDR3: CASSYSLISYEQYF; DNA: TGTGCCAGCAGTTACTCACTAATAAGTTACGAGCAGTACTTC
J: TRBJ1-2; V: TRBV5-4; size: .; D: TRBD1; length: 15; CDR3: CASSNRQGADYGYTF; DNA: TGTGCCAGCAGTAACCGACAGGGGGCCGACTATGGCTACACCTTC
J: TRBJ1-1; V: TRBV18; size: .; D: .; length: 13; CDR3: CASSPTANTEAFF; DNA: TGTGCCAGCTCACCCACAGCGAACACTGAAGCTTTCTTT
J: TRBJ2-3; V: TRBV2; size: few; D: .; length: 14; CDR3: CASNIGGRTDTQYF; DNA: TGTGCCAGCAATATCGGGGGACGCACAGATACGCAGTATTTT